This TCR beta chain was retrieved from a study of human T cells and chemical hapten exposure. About this clonotype: Its antigen remains unidentified.

TCRdb reanalysed the RACE reads using MiXCR and keeps one entry per CDR3 protein. The sample gives approximately 90,000 distinct CDR3 sequences, 9.5% to 11% of which show up once; under 2.5% is in the top ten. Findings and caveats of the study: Expanded TCRs clustered into significantly more large CDR3 similarity groups than controls, the analysis revealed. There was no change with DPC sensitization in TCRs above 1 in 1000 frequency.

This CDR3 region has 15 residues. Stated time point: patch test 2, 6 weeks after DPC sensitization. The treatment is: therapeutic diphenylcyclopropenone sensitization with weekly scalp DPC. Sample: whole blood, taken in connection with sensitization to the hapten diphenylcyclopropenone (DPC). The clonotype originates from a man aged 35 to 55 with alopecia areata. Some clones in this sample may be carry-over from other donors' samples. V and J are TRBV21-1 and TRBJ2-3; TRBD1 was called by the table and not checked on the DNA. TRBV21-1 is marked as a pseudogene. The CDR3 coding sequence is TGTGCCAGCAGCAAAGGGCTAGCGGCCCGGAATACGCAGTATTTT. This translates into CASSKGLAARNTQYF.